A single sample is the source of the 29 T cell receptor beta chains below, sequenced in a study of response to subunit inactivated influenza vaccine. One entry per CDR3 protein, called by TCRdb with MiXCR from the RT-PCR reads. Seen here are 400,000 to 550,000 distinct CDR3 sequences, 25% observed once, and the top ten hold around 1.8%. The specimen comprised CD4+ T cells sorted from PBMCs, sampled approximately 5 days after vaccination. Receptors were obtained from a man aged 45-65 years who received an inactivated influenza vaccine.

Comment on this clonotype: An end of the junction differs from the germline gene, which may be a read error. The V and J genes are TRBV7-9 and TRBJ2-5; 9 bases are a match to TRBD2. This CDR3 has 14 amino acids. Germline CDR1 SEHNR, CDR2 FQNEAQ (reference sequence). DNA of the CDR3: TGTGCCAGCTGCTTGGGACTAGCCCAAGAGACCCAGTACTTC. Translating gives CASCLGLAQETQYF. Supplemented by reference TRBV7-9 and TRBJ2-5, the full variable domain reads DTGVSQNPRHKITKRGQNVTFRCDPISEHNRLYWYRQTLGQGPEFLTYFQNEAQLEKSRLLSDRFSAERPKGSFSTLEIQRTEQGDSAMYLCASCLGLAQETQYFGPGTRLLVL.

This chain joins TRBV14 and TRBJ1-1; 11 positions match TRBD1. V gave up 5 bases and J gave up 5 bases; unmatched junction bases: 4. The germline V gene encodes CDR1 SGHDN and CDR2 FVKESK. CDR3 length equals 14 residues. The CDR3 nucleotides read TGTGCCAGCAGCTTCCGGGACAGGGGGACTGAAGCTTTCTTT. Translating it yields CASSFRDRGTEAFF.

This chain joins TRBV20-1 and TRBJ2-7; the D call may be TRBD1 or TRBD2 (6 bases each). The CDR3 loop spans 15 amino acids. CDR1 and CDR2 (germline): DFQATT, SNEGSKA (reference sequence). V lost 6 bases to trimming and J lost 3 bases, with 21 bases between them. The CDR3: CSARDGGADNYEQYF. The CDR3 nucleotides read TGCAGTGCGCGTGACGGGGGCGCTGATAACTACGAGCAGTACTTC.

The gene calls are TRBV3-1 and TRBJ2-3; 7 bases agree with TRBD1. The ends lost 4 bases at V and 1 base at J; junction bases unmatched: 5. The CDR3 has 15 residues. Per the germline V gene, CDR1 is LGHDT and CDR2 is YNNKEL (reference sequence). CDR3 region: CASSRPGTGTDTQYF. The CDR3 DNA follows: TGTGCCAGCAGCCGTCCGGGGACAGGCACAGATACGCAGTATTTT.

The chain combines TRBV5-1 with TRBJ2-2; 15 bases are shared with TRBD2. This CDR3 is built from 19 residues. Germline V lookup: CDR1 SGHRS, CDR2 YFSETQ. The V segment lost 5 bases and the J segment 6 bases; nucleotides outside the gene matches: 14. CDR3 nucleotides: TGCGCCAGCAGACTTCGGACTAGCGGGAGGGCCGGATCCTCCGGGGAGCTGTTTTTT. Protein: CASRLRTSGRAGSSGELFF.

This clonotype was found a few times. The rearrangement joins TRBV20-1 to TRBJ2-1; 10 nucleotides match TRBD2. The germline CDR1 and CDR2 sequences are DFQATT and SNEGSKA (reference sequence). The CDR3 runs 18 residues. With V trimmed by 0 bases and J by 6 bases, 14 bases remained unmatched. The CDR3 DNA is TGCAGTGCTAGAGATCTGAGCGGGAGGGCGAGTTTCCTCAATGAGCAGTTCTTC. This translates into CSARDLSGRASFLNEQFF.

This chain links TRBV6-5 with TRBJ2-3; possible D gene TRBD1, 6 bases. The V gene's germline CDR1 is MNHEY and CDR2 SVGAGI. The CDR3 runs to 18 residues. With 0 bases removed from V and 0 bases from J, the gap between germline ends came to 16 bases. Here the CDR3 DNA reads TGTGCCAGCAGTTACTCCCGAACCGGGACACTCAGCACAGATACGCAGTATTTT. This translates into CASSYSRTGTLSTDTQYF.

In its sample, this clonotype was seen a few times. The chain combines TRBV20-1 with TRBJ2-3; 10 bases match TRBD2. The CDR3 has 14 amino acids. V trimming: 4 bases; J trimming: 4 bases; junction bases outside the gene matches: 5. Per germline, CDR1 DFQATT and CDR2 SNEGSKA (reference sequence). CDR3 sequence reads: CSAKLAGRSDTQYF. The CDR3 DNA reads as TGCAGTGCTAAACTAGCGGGGCGGTCAGATACGCAGTATTTT.

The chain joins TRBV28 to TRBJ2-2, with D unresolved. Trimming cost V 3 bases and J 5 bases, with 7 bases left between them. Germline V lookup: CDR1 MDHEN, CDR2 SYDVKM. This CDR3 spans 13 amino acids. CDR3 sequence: CASSFWRTGELFF. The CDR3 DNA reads TGTGCCAGCAGTTTTTGGCGGACCGGGGAGCTGTTTTTT.

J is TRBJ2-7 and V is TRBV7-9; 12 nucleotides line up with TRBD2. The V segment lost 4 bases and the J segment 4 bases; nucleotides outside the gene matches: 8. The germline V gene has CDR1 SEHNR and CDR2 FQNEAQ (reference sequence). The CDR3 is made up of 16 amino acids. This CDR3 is CASSSDGTSGLYEQYF. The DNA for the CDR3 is TGTGCCAGCAGCTCAGATGGGACTAGCGGGCTTTACGAGCAGTACTTC. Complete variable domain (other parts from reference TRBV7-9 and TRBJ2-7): DTGVSQNPRHKITKRGQNVTFRCDPISEHNRLYWYRQTLGQGPEFLTYFQNEAQLEKSRLLSDRFSAERPKGSFSTLEIQRTEQGDSAMYLCASSSDGTSGLYEQYFGPGTRLTVT.

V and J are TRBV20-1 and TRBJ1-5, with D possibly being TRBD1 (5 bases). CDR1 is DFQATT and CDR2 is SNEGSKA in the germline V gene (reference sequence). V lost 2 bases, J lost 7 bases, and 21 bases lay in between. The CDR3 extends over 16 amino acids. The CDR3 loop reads CSARFRTTHGGQPQHF. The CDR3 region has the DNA TGCAGTGCTAGATTTAGGACAACCCACGGCGGGCAGCCCCAGCATTTT.

The CDR3 is CASTRGQSGRFYGYTF. DNA of the CDR3: TGTGCCAGCACCAGGGGTCAGTCAGGGCGCTTCTATGGCTACACCTTC. The chain carries TRBV6-1 and TRBJ1-2, with D possibly TRBD1 on 6 matching bases. This CDR3 comprises 16 residues. From germline, CDR1 is MNHNS and CDR2 SASEGT. The V end was cut by 7 bases, the J end by 4 bases, with 22 bases between.

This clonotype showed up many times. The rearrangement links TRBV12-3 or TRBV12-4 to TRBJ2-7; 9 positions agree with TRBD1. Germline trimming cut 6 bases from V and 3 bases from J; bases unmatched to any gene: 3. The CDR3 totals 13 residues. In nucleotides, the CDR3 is TGTGCCAGCAGGTCGACAGGGGGCTACGAGCAGTACTTC. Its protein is CASRSTGGYEQYF.

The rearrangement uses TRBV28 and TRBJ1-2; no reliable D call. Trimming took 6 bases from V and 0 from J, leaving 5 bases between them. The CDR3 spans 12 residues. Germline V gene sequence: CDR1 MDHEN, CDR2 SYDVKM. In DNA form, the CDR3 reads TGTGCCAGCAGCGTAACTAACTATGGCTACACCTTC. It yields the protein CASSVTNYGYTF.

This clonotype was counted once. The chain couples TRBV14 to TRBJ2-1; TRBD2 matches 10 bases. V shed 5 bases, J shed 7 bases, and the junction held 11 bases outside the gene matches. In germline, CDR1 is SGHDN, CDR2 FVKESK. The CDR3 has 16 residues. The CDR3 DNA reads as TGTGCCAGCAGCGGTACCGGGACTAGCGTGCCAAATGAGCAGTTCTTC. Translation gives CASSGTGTSVPNEQFF.

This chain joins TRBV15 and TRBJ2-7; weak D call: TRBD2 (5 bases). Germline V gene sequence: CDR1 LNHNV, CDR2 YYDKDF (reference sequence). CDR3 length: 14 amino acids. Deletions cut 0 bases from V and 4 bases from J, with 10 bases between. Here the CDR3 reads CATSRDRGLYEQYF. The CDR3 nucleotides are TGTGCCACCAGCAGAGATCGGGGTTTGTACGAGCAGTACTTC.

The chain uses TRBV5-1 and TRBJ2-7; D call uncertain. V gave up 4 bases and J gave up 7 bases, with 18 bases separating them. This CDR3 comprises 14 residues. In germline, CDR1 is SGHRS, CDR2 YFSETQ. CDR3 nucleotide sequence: TGCGCCAGCAGCGTTCCGACCTCGACCTTAGAGCAGTACTTC. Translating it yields CASSVPTSTLEQYF.

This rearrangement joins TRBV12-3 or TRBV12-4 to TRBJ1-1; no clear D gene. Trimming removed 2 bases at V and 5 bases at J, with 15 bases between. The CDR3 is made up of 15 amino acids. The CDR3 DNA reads TGTGCCAGCAGTTTACAGTACCCGGGTAGGACTGAAGCTTTCTTT. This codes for CASSLQYPGRTEAFF.

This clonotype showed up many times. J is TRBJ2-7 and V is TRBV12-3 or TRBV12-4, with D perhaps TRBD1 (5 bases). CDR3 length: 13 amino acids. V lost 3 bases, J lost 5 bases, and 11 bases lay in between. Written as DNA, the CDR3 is TGTGCCAGCAGTTTGCAGGGCTTCCACGAGCAGTACTTC. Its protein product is CASSLQGFHEQYF.

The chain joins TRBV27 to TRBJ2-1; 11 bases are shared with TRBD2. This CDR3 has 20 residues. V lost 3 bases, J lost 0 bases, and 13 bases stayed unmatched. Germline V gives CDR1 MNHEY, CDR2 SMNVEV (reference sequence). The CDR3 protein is CASSLSLAGGSSSSYNEQFF. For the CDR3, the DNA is TGTGCCAGCAGTTTGTCTTTAGCGGGAGGGTCTTCGAGCTCCTACAATGAGCAGTTCTTC.

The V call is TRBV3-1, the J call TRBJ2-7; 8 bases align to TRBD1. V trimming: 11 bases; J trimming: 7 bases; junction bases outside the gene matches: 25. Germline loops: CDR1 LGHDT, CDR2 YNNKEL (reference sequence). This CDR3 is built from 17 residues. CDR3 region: CASSQVYLRQGIGEQYF. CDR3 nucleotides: TGTGCCTCCAGCCAAGTTTATCTGAGACAGGGGATAGGGGAGCAGTACTTC.

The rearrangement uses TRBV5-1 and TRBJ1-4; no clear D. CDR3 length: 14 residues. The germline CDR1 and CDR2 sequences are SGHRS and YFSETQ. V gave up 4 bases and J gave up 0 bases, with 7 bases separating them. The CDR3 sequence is CASSVMATNEKLFF. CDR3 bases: TGCGCCAGCAGCGTCATGGCAACTAATGAAAAACTGTTTTTT.

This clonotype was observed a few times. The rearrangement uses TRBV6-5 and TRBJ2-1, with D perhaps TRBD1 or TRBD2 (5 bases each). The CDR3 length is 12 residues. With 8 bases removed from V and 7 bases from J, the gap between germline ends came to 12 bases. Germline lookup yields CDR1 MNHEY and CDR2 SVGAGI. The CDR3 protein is CASEGNENEQFF. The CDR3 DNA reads TGTGCCAGCGAGGGGAATGAGAATGAGCAGTTCTTC.

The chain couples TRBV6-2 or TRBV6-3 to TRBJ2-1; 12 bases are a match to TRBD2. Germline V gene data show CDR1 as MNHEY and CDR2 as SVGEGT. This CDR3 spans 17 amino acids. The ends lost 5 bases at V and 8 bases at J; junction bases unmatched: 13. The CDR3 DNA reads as TGTGCCAGCAGTACTCCAAGACTAGCGGGAGACGCATATGAGCAGTTCTTC. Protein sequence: CASSTPRLAGDAYEQFF.

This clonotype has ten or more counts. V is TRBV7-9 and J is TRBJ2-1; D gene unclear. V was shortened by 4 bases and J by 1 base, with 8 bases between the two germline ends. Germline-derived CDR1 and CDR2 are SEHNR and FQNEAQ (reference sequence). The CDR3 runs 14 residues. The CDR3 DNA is TGTGCCAGCAGCTCCCCACCTTCCTACAATGAGCAGTTCTTC. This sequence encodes CASSSPPSYNEQFF.

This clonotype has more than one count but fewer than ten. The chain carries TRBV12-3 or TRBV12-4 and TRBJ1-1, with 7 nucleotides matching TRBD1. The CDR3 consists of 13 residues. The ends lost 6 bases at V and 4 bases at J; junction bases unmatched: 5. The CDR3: CASSEGQFTEAFF. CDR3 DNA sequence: TGTGCCAGCAGCGAGGGACAGTTCACTGAAGCTTTCTTT.

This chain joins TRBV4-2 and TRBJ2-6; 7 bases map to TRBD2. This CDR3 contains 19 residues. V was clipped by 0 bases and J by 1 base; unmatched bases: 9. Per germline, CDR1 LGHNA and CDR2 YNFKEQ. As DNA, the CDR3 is TGTGCCAGCAGCCAAGACTTCGGACTAGTTCTGTCTGGGGCCAACGTCCTGACTTTC. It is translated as CASSQDFGLVLSGANVLTF.

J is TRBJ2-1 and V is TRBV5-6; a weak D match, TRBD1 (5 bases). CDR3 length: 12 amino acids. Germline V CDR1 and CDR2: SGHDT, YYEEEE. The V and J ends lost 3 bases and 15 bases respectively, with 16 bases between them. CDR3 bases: TGTGCCAGCAGCTCAAGGCAGGGATGGCGGTTCTTC. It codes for CASSSRQGWRFF.

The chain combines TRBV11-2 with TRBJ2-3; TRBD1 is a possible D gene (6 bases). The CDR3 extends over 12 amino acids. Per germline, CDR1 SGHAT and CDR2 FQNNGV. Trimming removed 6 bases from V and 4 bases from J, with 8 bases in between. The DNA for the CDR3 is TGTGCCAGCAGACACAGGGCAGATACGCAGTATTTT. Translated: CASRHRADTQYF.